Listed below are T cell receptor beta chains from one sample, sequenced in a study of cytomegalovirus exposure and HLA in healthy donors. The method was immunoSEQ multiplex PCR; TCRdb's version includes in-frame clones alone and lacks a portion of them. The sample holds fewer than 150,000 clones, 82% seen once. The sample was PBMCs. The receptors derive from a male donor in good health and CMV-seronegative. CDR3s include the opening cysteine and the closing phenylalanine or tryptophan. Each record gives: clone size, CDR3 length, J gene, V gene, D gene, CDR3 DNA, CDR3 protein. D genes are given only for firm matches. Some rows mark clone size as missing; the rest say once, few, many or name a class of expanded clone.

abundance: NA
len: 16
j_gene: TRBJ2-2
v_gene: TRBV19
d_gene: TRBD2
CDR3nt: TGTGCCAGCCGTCTAGCGGGAGGTCTTGAGGCCGGGGAGCTGTTTTTT
CDR3aa: CASRLAGGLEAGELFF

abundance: NA
len: 16
j_gene: TRBJ2-3
v_gene: TRBV9
d_gene: TRBD2
CDR3nt: TGTGCCAGCAGCGTAGCCAGCGGGGCTAGCACAGATACGCAGTATTTT
CDR3aa: CASSVASGASTDTQYF

abundance: few
len: 17
j_gene: TRBJ2-2
v_gene: TRBV11-2
d_gene: TRBD2
CDR3nt: TGTGCCAGCAGCTTCGGACTAGCAAGGGGTCGGACCGGGGAGCTGTTTTTT
CDR3aa: CASSFGLARGRTGELFF

abundance: NA
len: 18
j_gene: TRBJ2-6
v_gene: TRBV5-4
d_gene: TRBD1
CDR3nt: TGTGCCAGCACCGTGGGCGGACAGGGGGCCTCTGGGGCCAACGTCCTGACTTTC
CDR3aa: CASTVGGQGASGANVLTF

abundance: NA
len: 14
j_gene: TRBJ2-2
v_gene: TRBV19
d_gene: TRBD2
CDR3nt: TGTGCCAGTACCTCGATAGCGGGAGCCGGGGAGCTGTTTTTT
CDR3aa: CASTSIAGAGELFF

abundance: NA
len: 15
j_gene: TRBJ2-3
v_gene: TRBV9
d_gene: NA
CDR3nt: TGTGCCAGCAGCCCCCCCAGAGCGGGCTCAGATACGCAGTATTTT
CDR3aa: CASSPPRAGSDTQYF

abundance: NA
len: 14
j_gene: TRBJ2-7
v_gene: TRBV7-2
d_gene: NA
CDR3nt: TGTGCCAGCAGCCAAGTCGGGTCCTCTTACGAGCAGTACTTC
CDR3aa: CASSQVGSSYEQYF

abundance: NA
len: 16
j_gene: TRBJ2-5
v_gene: TRBV7-6
d_gene: TRBD1
CDR3nt: TGTGCCAGCAGCTTCCGGGACAGGGGAGGATCGGAGACCCAGTACTTC
CDR3aa: CASSFRDRGGSETQYF

abundance: few
len: 13
j_gene: TRBJ1-2
v_gene: TRBV5-6
d_gene: NA
CDR3nt: TGTGCCAGCAGCTCCACAGGGAACTATGGCTACACCTTC
CDR3aa: CASSSTGNYGYTF

abundance: NA
len: 12
j_gene: TRBJ2-7
v_gene: TRBV12-5
d_gene: NA
CDR3nt: TGTGCTAGCCTCCGAGGGTACGACGAGCAGTACTTC
CDR3aa: CASLRGYDEQYF

abundance: NA
len: 14
j_gene: TRBJ2-3
v_gene: TRBV30
d_gene: TRBD2
CDR3nt: TGTGCCTGGAGACTAGCGGGGGACACAGATACGCAGTATTTT
CDR3aa: CAWRLAGDTDTQYF

abundance: NA
len: 15
j_gene: TRBJ2-2
v_gene: TRBV6-4
d_gene: TRBD2
CDR3nt: TGTGCCAGCAGTCAGCGGGGAGATACAACCGGGGAGCTGTTTTTT
CDR3aa: CASSQRGDTTGELFF

abundance: NA
len: 14
j_gene: TRBJ2-7
v_gene: TRBV27
d_gene: NA
CDR3nt: TGTGCCAGCAGTATGATCCGGGAAGGCCTCGAGCAGTACTTC
CDR3aa: CASSMIREGLEQYF

abundance: NA
len: 18
j_gene: TRBJ2-3
v_gene: TRBV6-1
d_gene: NA
CDR3nt: TGTGCCAGCAGTGAAGGCCCCTTGGGGCGGGGACCCACAGATACGCAGTATTTT
CDR3aa: CASSEGPLGRGPTDTQYF

abundance: NA
len: 16
j_gene: TRBJ2-3
v_gene: TRBV7-3
d_gene: NA
CDR3nt: TGTGCCAGCAGCCTGCCCTTCGGGGGAAACGCAGATACGCAGTATTTT
CDR3aa: CASSLPFGGNADTQYF

abundance: NA
len: 16
j_gene: TRBJ1-1
v_gene: TRBV4-2
d_gene: NA
CDR3nt: TGTGCCAGCAGCCCCTGGGGTCTTTTTGGAGGGAGTGGAGCTTTCTTT
CDR3aa: CASSPWGLFGGSGAFF

abundance: once
len: 16
j_gene: TRBJ2-5
v_gene: TRBV7-2
d_gene: TRBD2
CDR3nt: TGTGCCAGCAGACCCCGGGCAGCGGGAGCTGGAGAGACCCAGTACTTC
CDR3aa: CASRPRAAGAGETQYF

abundance: NA
len: 14
j_gene: TRBJ2-7
v_gene: TRBV7-2
d_gene: NA
CDR3nt: TGTGCCAGCAGCTTTGGCTCCGTACCCTACGAGCAGTACTTC
CDR3aa: CASSFGSVPYEQYF

abundance: NA
len: 14
j_gene: TRBJ2-1
v_gene: TRBV5-6
d_gene: TRBD2
CDR3nt: TGTGCCAGCAGCTTGCTAGCGGGAGGGTCTGAGCAGTTCTTC
CDR3aa: CASSLLAGGSEQFF

abundance: NA
len: 13
j_gene: TRBJ2-7
v_gene: TRBV6-6
d_gene: NA
CDR3nt: TGTGCCAGCAGTTTTACGCCGGTTCACGAGCAGTACTTC
CDR3aa: CASSFTPVHEQYF

abundance: few
len: 16
j_gene: TRBJ1-5
v_gene: TRBV4-3
d_gene: NA
CDR3nt: TGCGCCAGCAGCCAAGAGAGCGGAGATAGCAATCAGCCCCAGCATTTT
CDR3aa: CASSQESGDSNQPQHF

abundance: NA
len: 12
j_gene: TRBJ2-5
v_gene: TRBV27
d_gene: NA
CDR3nt: TGTGCCAGCAGTTTCCCTGAGGAGACCCAGTACTTC
CDR3aa: CASSFPEETQYF

abundance: NA
len: 14
j_gene: TRBJ1-2
v_gene: TRBV30
d_gene: NA
CDR3nt: TGTGCCTGGGCCCGGGACACCGTAGGTTATGGCTACACCTTC
CDR3aa: CAWARDTVGYGYTF

abundance: once
len: 15
j_gene: TRBJ1-2
v_gene: TRBV19
d_gene: NA
CDR3nt: TGTGCCAGTAAGCCAGACAAAATCCTTAACTATGGCTACACCTTC
CDR3aa: CASKPDKILNYGYTF

abundance: once
len: 14
j_gene: TRBJ1-1
v_gene: TRBV2
d_gene: TRBD1
CDR3nt: TGTGCCAGCACCGGCAGGGGGGTGAACACTGAAGCTTTCTTT
CDR3aa: CASTGRGVNTEAFF

abundance: NA
len: 16
j_gene: TRBJ2-5
v_gene: TRBV27
d_gene: TRBD2
CDR3nt: TGTGCCAGCAGCCCTAGCGGGAGGCTTTTGGGAGAGACCCAGTACTTC
CDR3aa: CASSPSGRLLGETQYF

abundance: few
len: 16
j_gene: TRBJ2-2
v_gene: TRBV5-4
d_gene: TRBD2
CDR3nt: TGTGCCAGCAGCTCCGGACTAGCGGAGAGGTCGCGGGAGCTGTTTTTT
CDR3aa: CASSSGLAERSRELFF

abundance: NA
len: 13
j_gene: TRBJ1-1
v_gene: TRBV27
d_gene: TRBD1
CDR3nt: TGTGCCAGCAGCCAGACAGGGGCTCCTGAAGCTTTCTTT
CDR3aa: CASSQTGAPEAFF

abundance: NA
len: 13
j_gene: TRBJ1-2
v_gene: TRBV5-6
d_gene: NA
CDR3nt: TGTGCCAGCAGCCGTGATCGAACTCATGGCTACACCTTC
CDR3aa: CASSRDRTHGYTF

abundance: NA
len: 12
j_gene: TRBJ1-2
v_gene: TRBV11-2
d_gene: NA
CDR3nt: TGTGCCCTTACTGCGGCAGACTATGGCTACACCTTC
CDR3aa: CALTAADYGYTF

abundance: few
len: 15
j_gene: TRBJ2-7
v_gene: TRBV5-1
d_gene: TRBD1
CDR3nt: TGCGCCAGCAGCCCGGAGACAGGGGCCCCTTACGAGCAGTACTTC
CDR3aa: CASSPETGAPYEQYF

abundance: NA
len: 14
j_gene: TRBJ2-4
v_gene: TRBV5-8
d_gene: NA
CDR3nt: TGTGCCAGCAGCCCCCGACCCGCCAGGAACATTCAGTACTTC
CDR3aa: CASSPRPARNIQYF

abundance: NA
len: 11
j_gene: TRBJ2-5
v_gene: TRBV20-1
d_gene: NA
CDR3nt: TGCAGTGCTAGAAGCGGAGAGACCCAGTACTTC
CDR3aa: CSARSGETQYF

abundance: NA
len: 18
j_gene: TRBJ2-7
v_gene: TRBV5-1
d_gene: TRBD1
CDR3nt: TGCGCCAGCAGCTCGGGGACAGCCCTAAAGCCGGGAACCTACGAGCAGTACTTC
CDR3aa: CASSSGTALKPGTYEQYF

abundance: NA
len: 11
j_gene: TRBJ2-4
v_gene: TRBV2
d_gene: TRBD2
CDR3nt: TGTGCCAGCACGGGACTAGCGGGATGGTACTTC
CDR3aa: CASTGLAGWYF

abundance: NA
len: 14
j_gene: TRBJ2-3
v_gene: TRBV28
d_gene: TRBD2
CDR3nt: TGTGCCAGCACTCGGGCGGGAGGGCGTGATACGCAGTATTTT
CDR3aa: CASTRAGGRDTQYF

abundance: NA
len: 18
j_gene: TRBJ2-2
v_gene: TRBV7-9
d_gene: TRBD2
CDR3nt: TGTGCCAGCAGCGATACCGGACTAGCGGGCCCCTTAGGCGGGGAGCTGTTTTTT
CDR3aa: CASSDTGLAGPLGGELFF

abundance: NA
len: 16
j_gene: TRBJ2-7
v_gene: TRBV4-3
d_gene: TRBD1
CDR3nt: TGCGCCAGCAGCCATTCAACCGGGACAGGATCCCACGAGCAGTACTTC
CDR3aa: CASSHSTGTGSHEQYF

abundance: NA
len: 15
j_gene: TRBJ2-3
v_gene: TRBV29-1
d_gene: TRBD2
CDR3nt: TGCAGCGTTGAGAGTGGTTGGGGGGGGACAGATACGCAGTATTTT
CDR3aa: CSVESGWGGTDTQYF

abundance: once
len: 13
j_gene: TRBJ2-1
v_gene: TRBV5-1
d_gene: TRBD2
CDR3nt: TGCGCCAGCAGCCCTAGCGGGAGCAATGAGCAGTTCTTC
CDR3aa: CASSPSGSNEQFF

abundance: once
len: 14
j_gene: TRBJ2-5
v_gene: TRBV19
d_gene: TRBD2
CDR3nt: TGTGCCAGTAGTATTAGCGGGAGTGATGAGACCCAGTACTTC
CDR3aa: CASSISGSDETQYF

abundance: NA
len: 12
j_gene: TRBJ2-7
v_gene: TRBV27
d_gene: NA
CDR3nt: TGTGCCAGCAGAGACACCTCCTACGAGCAGTACTTC
CDR3aa: CASRDTSYEQYF

abundance: NA
len: 14
j_gene: TRBJ1-2
v_gene: TRBV4-3
d_gene: TRBD1
CDR3nt: TGCGCCAGCAGCCACCAGGGGGAAAACCTCGGCTACACCTTC
CDR3aa: CASSHQGENLGYTF

abundance: NA
len: 16
j_gene: TRBJ1-1
v_gene: TRBV6-6
d_gene: TRBD1
CDR3nt: TGTGCCAGCAGTTACTCCCCGGGACAGTCGAACACTGAAGCTTTCTTT
CDR3aa: CASSYSPGQSNTEAFF

abundance: NA
len: 14
j_gene: TRBJ2-7
v_gene: TRBV7-2
d_gene: NA
CDR3nt: TGTGCCAGCAGCGTGGATAGCGGCCCCTACGAGCAGTACTTC
CDR3aa: CASSVDSGPYEQYF

abundance: NA
len: 13
j_gene: TRBJ1-2
v_gene: TRBV5-5
d_gene: NA
CDR3nt: TGTGCCAGCAGCTATTCCCGGAACTATGGCTACACCTTC
CDR3aa: CASSYSRNYGYTF

abundance: once
len: 14
j_gene: TRBJ1-5
v_gene: TRBV5-5
d_gene: TRBD1
CDR3nt: TGTGCCAGCAGCTTTGGGACAGGGTATCAGCCCCAGCATTTT
CDR3aa: CASSFGTGYQPQHF

abundance: few
len: 19
j_gene: TRBJ2-7
v_gene: TRBV7-7
d_gene: TRBD2
CDR3nt: TGTGCCAGCAGCCGAGGGGGGCGGGAGGGCTTTTTGAGCTCCTACGAGCAGTACTTC
CDR3aa: CASSRGGREGFLSSYEQYF

abundance: NA
len: 12
j_gene: TRBJ2-1
v_gene: TRBV6-5
d_gene: NA
CDR3nt: TGTGCCAGCACAGGGAACTACAATGAGCAGTTCTTC
CDR3aa: CASTGNYNEQFF